Listed below are T cell receptor beta chains from one sample, sequenced in a study of STAT3 mutations in large granular lymphocyte leukemia. Assay: immunoSEQ multiplex PCR; the TCRdb copy retains only in-frame clones and omits some. The sample shows 10,000 to 15,000 clones, around 90% of them seen only once. The sequencing sample was made of PBMCs. These receptors were taken from a human donor with T large granular lymphocyte leukemia. Some clones in this sample may be carry-over from other donors' samples. CDR3s include the opening cysteine and the closing phenylalanine or tryptophan. A D gene is named only where the DNA matches it firmly. Clone size is not always given. Where it is, it says once, few, many or a class for expanded clones.

clone_size | j_call | v_call | d_call | cdr3_aa
NA | TRBJ2-1 | TRBV10-3 | TRBD2 | CASSGTSGKTYNEQFF
NA | TRBJ1-1 | TRBV28 | NA | CASRRLGGNTEAFF
few | TRBJ2-3 | TRBV5-1 | TRBD1 | CASSLPGQGADTQYF
NA | TRBJ1-2 | TRBV5-1 | TRBD1 | CASSFGGTGPPRYGYTF
NA | TRBJ2-7 | TRBV5-1 | TRBD1 | CASSPGQGAGEQYF
NA | TRBJ1-5 | TRBV5-4 | NA | CASSLSTSGPQHF
NA | TRBJ2-7 | TRBV4-3 | NA | CASSQDWGYEQYF
NA | TRBJ2-3 | TRBV6-1 | NA | CATGLRGTDTQYF
NA | TRBJ1-5 | TRBV6-6 | TRBD1 | CASSSQGGSNQPQHF
NA | TRBJ1-1 | TRBV29-1 | NA | CSVENTGTEAFF
NA | TRBJ1-3 | TRBV6-5 | NA | CASTSLGSGNTIYF
NA | TRBJ1-4 | TRBV29-1 | TRBD1 | CSAGTGRGEKLFF
NA | TRBJ1-5 | TRBV19 | NA | CASSGGSNQPQHF
once | TRBJ2-5 | TRBV10-3 | TRBD2 | CAISRGGGKQETQYF
NA | TRBJ1-5 | TRBV19 | NA | CASSFVQGGPGPQHF
NA | TRBJ2-1 | TRBV5-8 | NA | CASSLRGWGNEQFF
NA | TRBJ1-3 | TRBV7-2 | NA | CASSLAPGRSGNTIYF
few | TRBJ1-6 | TRBV9 | NA | CASSVTPNYNSPLHF
once | TRBJ1-2 | TRBV30 | NA | CAWRGGGGLNYGYTF